This T cell receptor beta chain was obtained from a study of T cells in Graves' hyperthyroidism and ophthalmopathy (dated by TCRdb to about 2019). Background for the entire study: Peripheral blood was collected at initial diagnosis, before any treatment. After blood sampling, hyperthyroidism patients were treated with methimazole at a starting dose of 30 mg daily, and ophthalmopathy patients were treated with high-dose intravenous methylprednisolone. To identify distinguishing TCR V-J signatures, a discovery cohort of around 100 patients was used, comprising 43 with Graves' ophthalmopathy and some 57 with stable Graves' hyperthyroidism. The paper reports TCR Vbeta CDR3 sequencing of some 140 peripheral blood samples: 43 ophthalmopathy, fewer than 80 hyperthyroidism and around 17 progressor patients. The roughly 94 discovery patients were randomly split 7:3 into training and test sets. Prospective prediction of ophthalmopathy was tested in an independent validation cohort consisting of 18 hyperthyroidism patients and 17 patients who later progressed to ophthalmopathy. The study also compared thyroid tissue and blood T-cell repertoires from more than 5 Graves' hyperthyroidism patients.

Here is what the overall study found, with its caveats: Most expanded thyroid clonotypes (frequency above 0.001) were also detected in blood, a finding suggesting that blood repertoires may reflect thyroid immune responses. In cross-validation, a model built on a 13 V-J signature told ophthalmopathy apart from stable hyperthyroidism with approximately 90% sensitivity and about 81% specificity, and in testing the same model reached 80%/75%. In validation, the model predicted progression to ophthalmopathy with approximately 71% sensitivity and less than 80% specificity, a median of about 6 months before onset. Sample size was not statistically predetermined, and blinding of investigators to group allocation was not performed.

Stable Graves' hyperthyroidism was defined as the absence of progression to ophthalmopathy over 18 months of follow-up. Hyperthyroidism patients were aged 18 to 65 years and newly diagnosed, with disease duration of less than 2 months. The study excluded patients with uncontrolled infections, other autoimmune diseases, pregnancy or lactation. Clinical symptoms, serum thyroxine and TRAb, thyroid ultrasound, and orbital computed tomography formed the basis for the diagnoses. Ficoll-Paque density gradient centrifugation was used to isolate PBMCs from about 9 ml of fresh peripheral blood. Total RNA was extracted using Trizol reagent, and RNA quality was assessed on an Agilent 2100 Bioanalyzer. V trim: 1 base; J trim: 4 bases; unmatched bases: 3. In the germline V gene (reference sequence), CDR1 corresponds to LNHDA and CDR2 to SQIVND. The CDR3 covers 15 residues, taking in both the cysteine and the phenylalanine. Only the CDR3 part of the read is kept: 45 bases, read in frame from the first base.

This clonotype was recorded a few times. The specificity of this receptor is unknown. Qualities for individual bases were not recorded, and no much larger clone is one base off. The TCR beta CDR3 regions were amplified from RNA transcripts. The TCR CDR3 was subjected to a first round of RT-PCR using the HTBI primer set and the Qiagen OneStep RT-PCR kit. Libraries were constructed in a second round of multiplex PCR, after which size selection and purification were carried out. The libraries were sequenced on an Illumina HiSeq2000 using paired-end 100 bp reads. Per the original workflow: SOAPnuke was used to process the raw data, removing reads that contained adapters or uncalled bases, had a mean Phred below 15, or lacked an exact match to the constant primer or identifier. COPE v1.2.5 was used to merge the high-quality paired reads, and each unique nucleotide sequence was defined as a clonotype. Clonotypes were aligned to IMGT TRBV, TRBD and TRBJ reference segments using MiTCR v1.1. Only V-J combinations with frequency above 0.0001, covering 98% to 99.2% of repertoires, were analysed. A TCS score was defined as the ratio of F50 (clonal expansion) to E x V (chaos), with BLOSUM62-based TCRdist applied between CDR3 peptides within each V-J. Welch's t-statistics and random forest reduced some 510 V-J features to about 13, which were used in a naive Bayes classifier (R e1071). TCRdb took the public reads, trimmed them with fastp at Q25, ran MiXCR for clone calling and kept in-frame beta chains. Each CDR3 protein gets just one entry, which takes the most common genes and DNA from the rows behind it. TCRdb, not the authors, supplied the V and J calls. Recorded for this sample are 350,000 to 400,000 distinct CDR3 sequences; more than 11% of them occurred a single time. More than 9.5% of the sample rests with the top ten.

Sequenced input: blood. The origin of this receptor is a woman in her fifties or sixties with Graves' hyperthyroidism. The rearrangement joined TRBV19 to TRBJ2-1; TRBD2 fits 8 bases in the junction. The CDR3 amino acid sequence is: CASSIGTSTYNEQFF. Here is the DNA: TGTGCCAGTAGTATAGGGACTAGCACGTACAATGAGCAGTTCTTC.